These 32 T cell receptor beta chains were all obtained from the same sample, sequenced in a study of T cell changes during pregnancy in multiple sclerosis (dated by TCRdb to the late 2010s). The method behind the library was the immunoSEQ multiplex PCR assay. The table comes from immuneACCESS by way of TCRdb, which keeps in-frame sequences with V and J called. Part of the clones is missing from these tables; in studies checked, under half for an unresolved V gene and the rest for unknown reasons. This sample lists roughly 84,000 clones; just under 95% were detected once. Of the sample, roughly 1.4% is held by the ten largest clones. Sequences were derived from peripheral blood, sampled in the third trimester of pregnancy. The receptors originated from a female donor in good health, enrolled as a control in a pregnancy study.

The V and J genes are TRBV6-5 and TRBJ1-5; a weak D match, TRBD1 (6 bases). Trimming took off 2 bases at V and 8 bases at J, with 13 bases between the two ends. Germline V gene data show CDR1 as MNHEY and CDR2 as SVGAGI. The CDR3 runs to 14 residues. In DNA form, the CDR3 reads TGTGCCAGCAGTTACGGGCAGGGGCAAAAGCCCCAGCATTTT. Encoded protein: CASSYGQGQKPQHF.

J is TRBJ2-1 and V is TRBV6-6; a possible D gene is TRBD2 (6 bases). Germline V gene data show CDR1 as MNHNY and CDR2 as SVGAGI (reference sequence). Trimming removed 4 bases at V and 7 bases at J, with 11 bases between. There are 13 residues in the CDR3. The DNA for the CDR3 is TGTGCCAGCAGTTCCGGGGGTACGAATGAGCAGTTCTTC. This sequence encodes CASSSGGTNEQFF.

CDR3 amino acids: CASSLPGRETQYF. The CDR3 nucleotides are TGCGCCAGCAGCTTGCCAGGGAGGGAGACCCAGTACTTC. The V and J genes are TRBV5-1 and TRBJ2-5; D might be TRBD2 (6 bases). The CDR3 runs to 13 residues. Germline loops: CDR1 SGHRS, CDR2 YFSETQ. The V end lost 1 base, the J end lost 5 bases, and 9 bases lay between the germline ends.

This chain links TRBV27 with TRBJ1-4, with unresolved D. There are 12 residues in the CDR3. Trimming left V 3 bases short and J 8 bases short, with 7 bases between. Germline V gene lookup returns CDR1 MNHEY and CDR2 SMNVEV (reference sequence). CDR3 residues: CASSLSGEKLFF. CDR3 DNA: TGTGCCAGCAGTTTGTCGGGAGAAAAACTGTTTTTT.

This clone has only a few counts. DNA of the CDR3: TGTGCCAGCAGTTACGGAGTAAATCAGCCCCAGCATTTT. Amino acids: CASSYGVNQPQHF. The J gene is TRBJ1-5, the V gene TRBV6-5, with D uncertain. The CDR3 is 13 amino acids. Between the trimmed V and J ends, which lost 2 bases and 4 bases, there was a span of 6 bases. Germline V lookup: CDR1 MNHEY, CDR2 SVGAGI.

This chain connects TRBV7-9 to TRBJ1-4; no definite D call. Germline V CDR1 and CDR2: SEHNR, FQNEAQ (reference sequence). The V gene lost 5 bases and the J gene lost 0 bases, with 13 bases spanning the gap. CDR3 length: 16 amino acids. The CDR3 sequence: CASSPAGPSTNEKLFF. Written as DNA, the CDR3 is TGTGCCAGCAGCCCGGCGGGTCCCTCAACTAATGAAAAACTGTTTTTT.

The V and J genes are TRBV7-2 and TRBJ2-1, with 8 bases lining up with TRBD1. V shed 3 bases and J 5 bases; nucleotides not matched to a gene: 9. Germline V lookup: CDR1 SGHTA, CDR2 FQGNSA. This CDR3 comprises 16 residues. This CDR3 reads CASSFDSGQVHNEQFF. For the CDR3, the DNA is TGTGCCAGCAGCTTTGACTCGGGACAGGTGCACAATGAGCAGTTCTTC.

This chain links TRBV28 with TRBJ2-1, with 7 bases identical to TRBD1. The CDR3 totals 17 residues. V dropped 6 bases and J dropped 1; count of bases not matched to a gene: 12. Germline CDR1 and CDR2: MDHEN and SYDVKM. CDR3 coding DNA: TGTGCCAGCAGCCGCCCCGGGAACAGGGGATCCTACAATGAGCAGTTCTTC. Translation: CASSRPGNRGSYNEQFF.

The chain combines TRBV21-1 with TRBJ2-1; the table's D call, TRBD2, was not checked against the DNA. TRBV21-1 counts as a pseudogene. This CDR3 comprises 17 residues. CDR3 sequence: CASSKNISGCPLDEQFF. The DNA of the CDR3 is TGTGCCAGCAGCAAAAACATTAGCGGGTGCCCTTTGGATGAGCAGTTCTTC.

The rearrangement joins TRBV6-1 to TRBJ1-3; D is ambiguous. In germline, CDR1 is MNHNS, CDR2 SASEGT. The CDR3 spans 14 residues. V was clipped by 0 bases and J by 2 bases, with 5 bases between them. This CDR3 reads CASSEAPAGNTIYF. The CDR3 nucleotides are TGTGCCAGCAGTGAAGCTCCAGCTGGAAACACCATATATTTT.

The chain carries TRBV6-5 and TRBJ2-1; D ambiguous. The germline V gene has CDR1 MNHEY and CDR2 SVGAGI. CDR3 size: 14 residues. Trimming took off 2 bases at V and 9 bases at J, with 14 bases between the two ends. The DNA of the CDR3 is TGTGCCAGCAGTTACCGAACCCCGCGTGGTGAGCAGTTCTTC. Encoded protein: CASSYRTPRGEQFF.

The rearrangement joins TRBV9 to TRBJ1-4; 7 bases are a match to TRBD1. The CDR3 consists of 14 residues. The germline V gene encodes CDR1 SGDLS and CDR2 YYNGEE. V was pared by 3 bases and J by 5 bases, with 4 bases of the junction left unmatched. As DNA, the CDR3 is TGTGCCAGCAGCGCACAGGGGCGGAATGAAAAACTGTTTTTT. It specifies CASSAQGRNEKLFF. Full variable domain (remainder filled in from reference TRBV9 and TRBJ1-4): DSGVTQTPKHLITATGQRVTLRCSPRSGDLSVYWYQQSLDQGLQFLIQYYNGEERAKGNILERFSAQQFPDLHSELNLSSLELGDSALYFCASSAQGRNEKLFFGSGTQLSVL.

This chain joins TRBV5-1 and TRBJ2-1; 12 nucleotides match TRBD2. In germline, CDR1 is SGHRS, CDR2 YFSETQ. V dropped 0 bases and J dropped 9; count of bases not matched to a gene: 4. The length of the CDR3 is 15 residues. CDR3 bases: TGCGCCAGCAGCTTGGGGACTAGCGGGACGGGTGAGCAGTTCTTC. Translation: CASSLGTSGTGEQFF.

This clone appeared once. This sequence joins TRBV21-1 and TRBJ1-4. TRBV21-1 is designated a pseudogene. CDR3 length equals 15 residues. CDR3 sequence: CASSKTHRIDEKLFF. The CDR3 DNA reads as TGTGCCAGCAGCAAAACCCATAGAATCGATGAAAAACTGTTTTTT.

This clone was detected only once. As DNA, the CDR3 is TGTGCCAGCAGTGGAGGGACATCCGAGCAGTACTTC. This translates into CASSGGTSEQYF. The V call is TRBV2, the J call TRBJ2-7; D may be TRBD1 (6 bases). Trimming pared 4 bases from V and 6 bases from J, leaving 10 bases between. This CDR3 has 12 amino acids. Germline CDR1 reads SNHLY; CDR2 reads FYNNEI.

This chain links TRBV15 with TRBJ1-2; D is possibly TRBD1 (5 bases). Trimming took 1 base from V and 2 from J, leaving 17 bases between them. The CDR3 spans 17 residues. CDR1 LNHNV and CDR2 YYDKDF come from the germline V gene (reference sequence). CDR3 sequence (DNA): TGTGCCACCAGCAGAGTATCGGACCGGGGGTGGAACTATGGCTACACCTTC. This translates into CATSRVSDRGWNYGYTF.

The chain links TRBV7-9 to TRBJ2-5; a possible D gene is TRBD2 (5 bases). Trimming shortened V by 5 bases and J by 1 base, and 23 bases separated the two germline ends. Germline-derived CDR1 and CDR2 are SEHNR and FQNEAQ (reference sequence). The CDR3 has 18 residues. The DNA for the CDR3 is TGTGCCAGCAGCCCACCAAACCCAAAACACACTAGCCAAGAGACCCAGTACTTC. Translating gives CASSPPNPKHTSQETQYF.

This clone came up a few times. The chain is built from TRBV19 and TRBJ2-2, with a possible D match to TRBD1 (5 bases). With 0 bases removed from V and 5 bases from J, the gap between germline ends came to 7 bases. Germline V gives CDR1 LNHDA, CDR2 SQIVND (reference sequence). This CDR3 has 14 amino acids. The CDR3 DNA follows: TGTGCCAGTAGTATAGATCAGGGAACCGGGGAGCTGTTTTTT. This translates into CASSIDQGTGELFF. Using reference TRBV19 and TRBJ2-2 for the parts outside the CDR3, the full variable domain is DGGITQSPKYLFRKEGQNVTLSCEQNLNHDAMYWYRQDPGQGLRLIYYSQIVNDFQKGDIAEGYSVSREKKESFPLTVTSAQKNPTAFYLCASSIDQGTGELFFGEGSRLTVL.

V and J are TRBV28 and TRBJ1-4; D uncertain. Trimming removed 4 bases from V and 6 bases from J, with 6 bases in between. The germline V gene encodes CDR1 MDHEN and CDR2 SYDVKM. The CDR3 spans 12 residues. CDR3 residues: CASSWQDEKLFF. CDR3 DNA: TGTGCCAGCAGTTGGCAGGATGAAAAACTGTTTTTT. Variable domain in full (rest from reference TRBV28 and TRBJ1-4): DVKVTQSSRYLVKRTGEKVFLECVQDMDHENMFWYRQDPGLGLRLIYFSYDVKMKEKGDIPEGYSVSREKKERFSLILESASTNQTSMYLCASSWQDEKLFFGSGTQLSVL.

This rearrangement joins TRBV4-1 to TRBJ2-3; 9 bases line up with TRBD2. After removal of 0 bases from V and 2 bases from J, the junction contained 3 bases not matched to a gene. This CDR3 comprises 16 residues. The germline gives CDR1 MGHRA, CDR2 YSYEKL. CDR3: CASSQEASGNTDTQYF. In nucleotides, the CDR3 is TGCGCCAGCAGCCAAGAGGCTAGCGGGAACACAGATACGCAGTATTTT.

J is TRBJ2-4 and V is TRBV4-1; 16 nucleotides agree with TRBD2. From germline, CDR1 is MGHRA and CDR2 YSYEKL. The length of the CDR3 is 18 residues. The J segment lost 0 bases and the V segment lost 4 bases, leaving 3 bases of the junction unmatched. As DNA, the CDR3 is TGCGCCAGCAGCCCGGGACTAGCGGGAGGGTTAGCCAAAAACATTCAGTACTTC. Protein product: CASSPGLAGGLAKNIQYF.

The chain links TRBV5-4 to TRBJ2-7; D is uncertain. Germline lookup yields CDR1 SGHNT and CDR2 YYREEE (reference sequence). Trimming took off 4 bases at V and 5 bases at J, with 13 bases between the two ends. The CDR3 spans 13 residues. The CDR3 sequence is CASSMGPADEQYF. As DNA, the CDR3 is TGTGCCAGCAGCATGGGCCCTGCAGACGAGCAGTACTTC.

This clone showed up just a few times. CDR3 coding DNA: TGTGCCAGCAGTCCTCCGCGATCCAACGCTGAAGCTTTCTTT. Protein sequence: CASSPPRSNAEAFF. This chain links TRBV28 with TRBJ1-1, with D hard to call. Per the germline V gene, CDR1 is MDHEN and CDR2 is SYDVKM. The CDR3 has 14 amino acids. Trimming took 5 bases from V and 6 from J, leaving 16 bases between them. The complete variable domain, with remaining parts taken from reference TRBV28 and TRBJ1-1, reads DVKVTQSSRYLVKRTGEKVFLECVQDMDHENMFWYRQDPGLGLRLIYFSYDVKMKEKGDIPEGYSVSREKKERFSLILESASTNQTSMYLCASSPPRSNAEAFFGQGTRLTVV.

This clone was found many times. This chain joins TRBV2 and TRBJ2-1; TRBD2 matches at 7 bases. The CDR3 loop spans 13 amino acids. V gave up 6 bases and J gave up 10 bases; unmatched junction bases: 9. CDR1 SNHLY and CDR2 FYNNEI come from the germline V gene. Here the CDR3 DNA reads TGTGCCAGCAGCTGGACTAGGTCGAAAGAGCAGTTCTTC. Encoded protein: CASSWTRSKEQFF.

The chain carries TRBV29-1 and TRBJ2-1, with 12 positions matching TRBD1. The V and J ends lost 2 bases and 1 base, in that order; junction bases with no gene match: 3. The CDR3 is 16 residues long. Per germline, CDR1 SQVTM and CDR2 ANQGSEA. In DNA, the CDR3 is TGCAGCGTTGAATCGGGACAGGGGGCTTCCTACAATGAGCAGTTCTTC. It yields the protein CSVESGQGASYNEQFF.

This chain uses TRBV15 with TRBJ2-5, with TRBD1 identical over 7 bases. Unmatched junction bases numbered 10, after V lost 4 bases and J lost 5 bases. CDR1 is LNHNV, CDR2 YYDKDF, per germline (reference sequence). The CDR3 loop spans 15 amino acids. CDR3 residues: CATSTGTATMETQYF. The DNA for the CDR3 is TGTGCCACCAGCACAGGGACAGCCACAATGGAGACCCAGTACTTC. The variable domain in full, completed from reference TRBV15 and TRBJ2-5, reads DAMVIQNPRYQVTQFGKPVTLSCSQTLNHNVMYWYQQKSSQAPKLLFHYYDKDFNNEADTPDNFQSRRPNTSFCFLDIRSPGLGDTAMYLCATSTGTATMETQYFGPGTRLLVL.

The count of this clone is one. DNA for the CDR3: TGCGCCAGCAGCTTGCTCTCGTCAGACTTAATTACCGGGGAGCTGTTTTTT. This codes for CASSLLSSDLITGELFF. J is TRBJ2-2 and V is TRBV5-1; no firm D call. The germline CDR1 and CDR2 sequences are SGHRS and YFSETQ. Trimming left V 1 base short and J 5 bases short, with 18 bases between. The CDR3 totals 17 residues.

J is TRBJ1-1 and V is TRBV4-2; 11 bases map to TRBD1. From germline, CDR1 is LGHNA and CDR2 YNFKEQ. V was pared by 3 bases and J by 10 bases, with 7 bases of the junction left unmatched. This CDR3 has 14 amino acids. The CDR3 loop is CASSQGDRGKLAFF. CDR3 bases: TGTGCCAGCAGCCAGGGGGACAGGGGGAAATTAGCTTTCTTT.

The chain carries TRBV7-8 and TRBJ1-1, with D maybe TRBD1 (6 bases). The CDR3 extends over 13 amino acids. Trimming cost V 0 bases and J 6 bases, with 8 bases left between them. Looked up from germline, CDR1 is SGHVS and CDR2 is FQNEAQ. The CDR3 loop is CASSLAQGSEAFF. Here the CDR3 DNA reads TGTGCCAGCAGCTTAGCGCAGGGGTCTGAAGCTTTCTTT.

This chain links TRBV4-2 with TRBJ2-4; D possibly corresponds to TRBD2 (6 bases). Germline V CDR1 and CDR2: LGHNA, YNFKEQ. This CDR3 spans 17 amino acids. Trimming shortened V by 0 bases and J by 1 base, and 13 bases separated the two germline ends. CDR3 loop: CASSQDQLARAKNIQYF. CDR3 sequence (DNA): TGTGCCAGCAGCCAAGATCAGCTAGCGAGGGCCAAAAACATTCAGTACTTC.

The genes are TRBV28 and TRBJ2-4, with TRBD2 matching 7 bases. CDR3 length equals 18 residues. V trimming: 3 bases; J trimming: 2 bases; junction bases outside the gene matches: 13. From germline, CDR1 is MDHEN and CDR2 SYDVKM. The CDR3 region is CASSLSKASGSSKNIQYF. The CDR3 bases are TGTGCCAGCAGTTTGAGCAAAGCTAGCGGTTCCTCCAAAAACATTCAGTACTTC.

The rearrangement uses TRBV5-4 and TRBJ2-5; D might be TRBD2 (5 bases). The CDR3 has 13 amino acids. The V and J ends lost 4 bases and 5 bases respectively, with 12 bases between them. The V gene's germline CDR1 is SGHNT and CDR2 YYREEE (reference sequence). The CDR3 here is CASSPPLGETQYF. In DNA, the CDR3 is TGTGCCAGCAGCCCGCCACTAGGGGAGACCCAGTACTTC.